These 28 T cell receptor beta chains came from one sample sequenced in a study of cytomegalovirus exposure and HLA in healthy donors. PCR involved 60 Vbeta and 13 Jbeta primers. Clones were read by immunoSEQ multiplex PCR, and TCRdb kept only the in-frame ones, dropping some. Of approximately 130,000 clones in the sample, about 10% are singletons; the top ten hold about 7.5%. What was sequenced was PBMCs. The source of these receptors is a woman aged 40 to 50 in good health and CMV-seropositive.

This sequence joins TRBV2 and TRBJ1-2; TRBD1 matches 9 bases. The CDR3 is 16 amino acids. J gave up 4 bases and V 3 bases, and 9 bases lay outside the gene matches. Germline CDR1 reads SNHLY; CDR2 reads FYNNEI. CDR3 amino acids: CASSDPAGTGPYGYTF. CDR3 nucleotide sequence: TGTGCCAGCAGTGACCCGGCTGGGACAGGGCCCTATGGCTACACCTTC.

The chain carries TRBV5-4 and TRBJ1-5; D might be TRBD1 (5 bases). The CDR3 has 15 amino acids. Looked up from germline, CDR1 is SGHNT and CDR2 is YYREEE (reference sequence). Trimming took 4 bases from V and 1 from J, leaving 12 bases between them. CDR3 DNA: TGTGCCAGCAGCGTGGACCCAGGGAGCAATCAGCCCCAGCATTTT. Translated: CASSVDPGSNQPQHF. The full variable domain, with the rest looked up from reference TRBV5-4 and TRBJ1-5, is ETGVTQSPTHLIKTRGQQVTLRCSSQSGHNTVSWYQQALGQGPQFIFQYYREEENGRGNFPPRFSGLQFPNYSSELNVNALELDDSALYLCASSVDPGSNQPQHFGDGTRLSIL.

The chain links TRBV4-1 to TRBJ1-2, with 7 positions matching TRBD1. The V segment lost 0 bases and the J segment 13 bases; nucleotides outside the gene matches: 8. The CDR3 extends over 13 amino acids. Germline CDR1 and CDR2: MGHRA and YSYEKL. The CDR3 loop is CASSQDIGGVTTF. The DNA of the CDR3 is TGCGCCAGCAGCCAAGATATAGGGGGCGTAACCACCTTC.

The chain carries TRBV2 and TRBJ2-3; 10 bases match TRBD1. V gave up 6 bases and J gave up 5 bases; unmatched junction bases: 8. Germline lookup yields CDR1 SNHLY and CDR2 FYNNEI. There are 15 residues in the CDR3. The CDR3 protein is CASRGTGAGGDTQYF. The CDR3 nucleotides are TGTGCCAGCAGGGGGACAGGGGCGGGGGGAGATACGCAGTATTTT. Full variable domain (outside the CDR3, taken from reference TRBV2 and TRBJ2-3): EPEVTQTPSHQVTQMGQEVILRCVPISNHLYFYWYRQILGQKVEFLVSFYNNEISEKSEIFDDQFSVERPDGSNFTLKIRSTKLEDSAMYFCASRGTGAGGDTQYFGPGTRLTVL.

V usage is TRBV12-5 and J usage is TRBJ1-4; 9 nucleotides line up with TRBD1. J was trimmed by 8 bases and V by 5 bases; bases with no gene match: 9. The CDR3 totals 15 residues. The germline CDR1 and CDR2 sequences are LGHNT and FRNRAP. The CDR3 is CASGAGQGEAEKLFF. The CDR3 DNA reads TGTGCTAGTGGTGCGGGACAGGGTGAGGCCGAAAAACTGTTTTTT. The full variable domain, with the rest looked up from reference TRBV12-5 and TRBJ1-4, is DARVTQTPRHKVTEMGQEVTMRCQPILGHNTVFWYRQTMMQGLELLAYFRNRAPLDDSGMPKDRFSAEMPDATLATLKIQPSEPRDSAVYFCASGAGQGEAEKLFFGSGTQLSVL.

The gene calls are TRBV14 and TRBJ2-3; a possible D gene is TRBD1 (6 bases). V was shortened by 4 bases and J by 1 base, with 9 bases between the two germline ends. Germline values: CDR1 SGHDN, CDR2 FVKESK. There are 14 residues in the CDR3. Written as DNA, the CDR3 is TGTGCCAGCAGCCTAAACAGGGGCACAGATACGCAGTATTTT. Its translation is CASSLNRGTDTQYF.

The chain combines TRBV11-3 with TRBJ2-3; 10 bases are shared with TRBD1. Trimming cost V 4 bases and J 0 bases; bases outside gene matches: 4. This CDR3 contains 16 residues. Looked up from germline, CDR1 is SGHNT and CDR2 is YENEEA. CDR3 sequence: CASSSGTGASTDTQYF. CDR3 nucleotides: TGTGCCAGCAGCTCCGGGACAGGGGCTAGCACAGATACGCAGTATTTT.

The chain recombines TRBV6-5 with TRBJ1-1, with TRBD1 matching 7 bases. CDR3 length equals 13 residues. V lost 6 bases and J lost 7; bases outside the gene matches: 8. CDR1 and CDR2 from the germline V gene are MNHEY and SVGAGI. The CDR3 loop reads CASSPRQGGEAFF. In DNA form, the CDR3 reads TGTGCCAGCAGCCCCCGACAGGGAGGTGAAGCTTTCTTT.

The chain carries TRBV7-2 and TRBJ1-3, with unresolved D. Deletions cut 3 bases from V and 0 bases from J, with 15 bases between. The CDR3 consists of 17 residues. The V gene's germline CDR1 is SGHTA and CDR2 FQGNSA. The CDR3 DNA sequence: TGTGCCAGCAGCTTTCAGGCGGGTCTGAACTCTGGAAACACCATATATTTT. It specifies CASSFQAGLNSGNTIYF.

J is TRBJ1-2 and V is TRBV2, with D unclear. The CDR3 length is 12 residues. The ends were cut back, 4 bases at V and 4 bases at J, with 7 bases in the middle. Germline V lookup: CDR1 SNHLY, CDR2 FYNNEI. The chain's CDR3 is CASSVGFYGYTF. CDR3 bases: TGTGCCAGCAGTGTCGGGTTCTATGGCTACACCTTC.

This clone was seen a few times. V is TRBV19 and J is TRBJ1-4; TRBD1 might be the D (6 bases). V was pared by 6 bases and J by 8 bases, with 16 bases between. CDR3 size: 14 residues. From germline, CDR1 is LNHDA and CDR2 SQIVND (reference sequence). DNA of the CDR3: TGTGCCAGTAGCTTCAAGGGGGTCGGCGAAAAACTGTTTTTT. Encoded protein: CASSFKGVGEKLFF.

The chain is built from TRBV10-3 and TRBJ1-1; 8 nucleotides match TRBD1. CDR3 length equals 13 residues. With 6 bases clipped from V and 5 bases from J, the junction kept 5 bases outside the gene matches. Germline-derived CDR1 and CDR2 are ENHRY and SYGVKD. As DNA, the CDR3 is TGTGCCATCAGGTCACAGGGGGGGACTGAAGCTTTCTTT. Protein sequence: CAIRSQGGTEAFF.

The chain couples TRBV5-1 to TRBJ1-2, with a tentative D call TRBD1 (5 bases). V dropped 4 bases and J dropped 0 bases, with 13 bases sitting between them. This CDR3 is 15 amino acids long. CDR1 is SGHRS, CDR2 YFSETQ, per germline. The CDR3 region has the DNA TGCGCCAGCAGCCGAGCCAGGGAGGCTAACTATGGCTACACCTTC. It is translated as CASSRAREANYGYTF.

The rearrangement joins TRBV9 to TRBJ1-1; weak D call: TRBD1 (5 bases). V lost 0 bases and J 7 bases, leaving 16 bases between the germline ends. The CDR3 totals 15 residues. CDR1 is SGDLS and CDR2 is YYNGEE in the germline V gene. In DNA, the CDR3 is TGTGCCAGCAGCGTAGAAGAGGGGCGGACTAGTGAAGCTTTCTTT. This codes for CASSVEEGRTSEAFF.

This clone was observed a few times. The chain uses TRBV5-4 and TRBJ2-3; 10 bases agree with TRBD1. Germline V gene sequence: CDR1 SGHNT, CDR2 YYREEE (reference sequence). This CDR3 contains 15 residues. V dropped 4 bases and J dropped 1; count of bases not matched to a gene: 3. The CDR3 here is CASSRDRGRTDTQYF. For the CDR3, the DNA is TGTGCCAGCAGCCGAGACAGGGGGCGCACAGATACGCAGTATTTT.

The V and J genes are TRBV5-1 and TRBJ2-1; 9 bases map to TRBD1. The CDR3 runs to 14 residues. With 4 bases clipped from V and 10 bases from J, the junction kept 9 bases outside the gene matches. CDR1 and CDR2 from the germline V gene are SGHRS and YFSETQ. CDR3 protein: CASSQADRGREQFF. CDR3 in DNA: TGCGCCAGCAGCCAGGCGGACAGGGGAAGAGAGCAGTTCTTC.

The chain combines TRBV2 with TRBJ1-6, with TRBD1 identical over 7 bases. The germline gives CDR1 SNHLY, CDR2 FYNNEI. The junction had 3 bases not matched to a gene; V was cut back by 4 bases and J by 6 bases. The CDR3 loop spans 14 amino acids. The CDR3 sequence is CASSAGTVNSPLHF. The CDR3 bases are TGTGCCAGCAGTGCCGGGACAGTTAATTCACCCCTCCACTTT.

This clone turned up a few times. CDR3 sequence (DNA): TGTGCCAGCAACGTCATGGGACTAGCGGGGAACAATGAGCAGTTCTTC. It translates to CASNVMGLAGNNEQFF. V gene TRBV2 combines with J gene TRBJ2-1, with 13 positions matching TRBD2. The CDR3 contains 16 residues. The germline V gene has CDR1 SNHLY and CDR2 FYNNEI. V shed 7 bases, J shed 5 bases, and the junction held 8 bases outside the gene matches. Looking up the rest from reference TRBV2 and TRBJ2-1 gives the full variable domain: EPEVTQTPSHQVTQMGQEVILRCVPISNHLYFYWYRQILGQKVEFLVSFYNNEISEKSEIFDDQFSVERPDGSNFTLKIRSTKLEDSAMYFCASNVMGLAGNNEQFFGPGTRLTVL.

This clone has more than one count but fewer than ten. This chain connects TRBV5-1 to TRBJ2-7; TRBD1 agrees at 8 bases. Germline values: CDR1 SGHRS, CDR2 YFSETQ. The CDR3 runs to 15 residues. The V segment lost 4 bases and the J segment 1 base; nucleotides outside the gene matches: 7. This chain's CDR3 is CASSIPDRGSYEQYF. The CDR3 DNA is TGCGCCAGCAGCATCCCAGACAGGGGATCCTACGAGCAGTACTTC.

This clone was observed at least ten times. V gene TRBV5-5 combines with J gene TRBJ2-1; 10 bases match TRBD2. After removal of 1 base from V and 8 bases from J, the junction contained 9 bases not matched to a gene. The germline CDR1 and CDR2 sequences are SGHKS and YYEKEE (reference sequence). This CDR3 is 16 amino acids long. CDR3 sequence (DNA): TGTGCCAGCAGCTTGCCCAGCGGGGGGGCTGGGGATGAGCAGTTCTTC. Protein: CASSLPSGGAGDEQFF.

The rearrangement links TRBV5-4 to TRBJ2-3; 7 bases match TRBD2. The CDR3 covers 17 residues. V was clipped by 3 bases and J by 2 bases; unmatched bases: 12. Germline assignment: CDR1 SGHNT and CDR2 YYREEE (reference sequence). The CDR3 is CASSSQGLGGATDTQYF. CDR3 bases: TGTGCCAGCAGCTCCCAAGGACTAGGTGGAGCCACAGATACGCAGTATTTT. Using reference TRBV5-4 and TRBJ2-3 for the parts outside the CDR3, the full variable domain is ETGVTQSPTHLIKTRGQQVTLRCSSQSGHNTVSWYQQALGQGPQFIFQYYREEENGRGNFPPRFSGLQFPNYSSELNVNALELDDSALYLCASSSQGLGGATDTQYFGPGTRLTVL.

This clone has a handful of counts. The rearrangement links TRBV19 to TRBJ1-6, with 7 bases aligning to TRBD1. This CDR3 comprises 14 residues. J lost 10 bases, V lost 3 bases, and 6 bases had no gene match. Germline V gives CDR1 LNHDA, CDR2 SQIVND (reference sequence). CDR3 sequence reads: CASSIKAGGSPLHF. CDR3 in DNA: TGTGCCAGTAGTATCAAGGCAGGGGGGTCACCCCTCCACTTT.

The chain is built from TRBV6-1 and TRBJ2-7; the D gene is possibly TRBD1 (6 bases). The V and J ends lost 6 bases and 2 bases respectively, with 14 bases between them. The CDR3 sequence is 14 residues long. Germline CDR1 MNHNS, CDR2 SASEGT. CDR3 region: CASSLRGTTYEQYF. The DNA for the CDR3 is TGTGCCAGCAGCCTCAGGGGTACGACCTACGAGCAGTACTTC.

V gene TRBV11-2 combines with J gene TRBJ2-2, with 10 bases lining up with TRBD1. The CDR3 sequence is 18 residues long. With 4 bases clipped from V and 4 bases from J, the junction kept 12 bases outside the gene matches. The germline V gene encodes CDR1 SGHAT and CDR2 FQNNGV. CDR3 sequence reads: CASSSRTGGSMGTGELFF. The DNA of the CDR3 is TGTGCCAGCAGCTCCCGGACAGGGGGTTCAATGGGCACCGGGGAGCTGTTTTTT.

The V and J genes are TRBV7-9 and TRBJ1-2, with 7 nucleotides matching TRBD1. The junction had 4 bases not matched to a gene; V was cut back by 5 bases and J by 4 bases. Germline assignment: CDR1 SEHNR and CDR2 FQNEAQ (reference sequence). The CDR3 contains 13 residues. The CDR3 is CASSVQGSYGYTF. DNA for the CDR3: TGTGCCAGCAGCGTACAGGGGAGCTATGGCTACACCTTC.

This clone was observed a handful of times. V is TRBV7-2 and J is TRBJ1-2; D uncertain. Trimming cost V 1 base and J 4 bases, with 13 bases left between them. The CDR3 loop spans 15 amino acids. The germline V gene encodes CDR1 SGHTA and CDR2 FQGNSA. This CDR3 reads CASSLEQSAVYGYTF. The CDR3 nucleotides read TGTGCCAGCAGCTTAGAACAGTCCGCTGTCTATGGCTACACCTTC.

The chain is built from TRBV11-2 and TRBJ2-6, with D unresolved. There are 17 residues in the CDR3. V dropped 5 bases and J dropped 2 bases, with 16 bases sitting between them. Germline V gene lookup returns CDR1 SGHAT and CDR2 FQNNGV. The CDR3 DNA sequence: TGTGCCAGCAGCCCCTACCGTGGGCAGGCTGGGGCCAACGTCCTGACTTTC. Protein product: CASSPYRGQAGANVLTF.

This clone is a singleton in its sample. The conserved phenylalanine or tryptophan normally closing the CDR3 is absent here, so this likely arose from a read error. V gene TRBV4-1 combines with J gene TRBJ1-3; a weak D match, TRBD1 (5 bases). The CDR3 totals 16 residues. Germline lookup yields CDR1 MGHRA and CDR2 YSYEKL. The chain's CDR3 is CDSSQDRGRSVNTIYL. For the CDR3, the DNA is TGCGACAGCAGCCAAGATAGGGGCCGCTCCGTAAACACCATATATTTG.